The 27 T cell receptor beta chains below were found in one sample sequenced in a study of PD-1 blockade in classical Hodgkin lymphoma. Sample time point: newly diagnosed, previously untreated cHL patient sample. Generated by immunoSEQ multiplex PCR, the TCRdb table keeps only in-frame clones and is missing some. Of approximately 17,000 clones in the sample, approximately 92% were seen once. The sample comprised peripheral blood mononuclear cells (PBMCs). The receptors derive from a human donor with classical Hodgkin lymphoma.

This rearrangement joins TRBV4-1 to TRBJ2-2, with 8 bases that match TRBD2. Germline lookup yields CDR1 MGHRA and CDR2 YSYEKL. J gave up 3 bases and V 1 base, and 1 base lay outside the gene matches. The CDR3 sequence is 15 residues long. The CDR3 loop is CASSQGAGDTGELFF. CDR3 DNA sequence: TGCGCCAGCAGCCAAGGAGCGGGGGACACCGGGGAGCTGTTTTTT.

This clone came up once. V and J are TRBV19 and TRBJ2-2, with a weak D call TRBD1 (5 bases). CDR1 and CDR2 (germline): LNHDA, SQIVND (reference sequence). The CDR3 contains 16 residues. Trimming cost V 3 bases and J 6 bases, with 17 bases left between them. CDR3 in amino acids: CASSIGRLGEAGELFF. As DNA, the CDR3 is TGTGCCAGTAGTATTGGCCGGTTAGGGGAAGCCGGGGAGCTGTTTTTT.

This clone was observed a handful of times. V usage is TRBV7-8 and J usage is TRBJ2-1, with 8 bases matching TRBD2. CDR1 is SGHVS and CDR2 is FQNEAQ in the germline V gene. The CDR3 sequence is 15 residues long. Trimming at V came to 5 bases and at J to 0 bases, leaving 3 bases not matched to a gene. The CDR3 region is CASSRGTSSYNEQFF. The CDR3 coding sequence is TGTGCCAGCAGCCGCGGGACTAGCTCCTACAATGAGCAGTTCTTC.

In nucleotides, the CDR3 is TGTGCCACCAGCAGAGAAGGGAGTGGGGCCAACGTCCTGACTTTC. The encoded protein is CATSREGSGANVLTF. The chain couples TRBV15 to TRBJ2-6; weak D call: TRBD2 (5 bases). This CDR3 comprises 15 residues. CDR1 LNHNV and CDR2 YYDKDF come from the germline V gene (reference sequence). The V and J ends lost 0 bases and 3 bases respectively, with 6 bases between them.

J is TRBJ2-7 and V is TRBV6-1, with 10 bases matching TRBD2. Losses at the gene ends were 4 bases for V and 2 bases for J; bases not matched to a gene: 5. Germline V gene lookup returns CDR1 MNHNS and CDR2 SASEGT. This CDR3 is 15 amino acids long. This CDR3 is CASSGGLAFTYEQYF. DNA of the CDR3: TGTGCCAGCAGTGGGGGACTAGCGTTCACCTACGAGCAGTACTTC.

This chain uses TRBV19 with TRBJ2-5; D is possibly TRBD2 (5 bases). The CDR3 is made up of 13 amino acids. Deletions cut 4 bases from V and 2 bases from J, with 8 bases between. Per germline, CDR1 LNHDA and CDR2 SQIVND (reference sequence). CDR3 amino acids: CASSKLEQETQYF. The CDR3 DNA is TGTGCCAGTAGTAAACTAGAGCAAGAGACCCAGTACTTC.

The chain combines TRBV18 with TRBJ1-3; no firm D call. The CDR3 totals 14 residues. Trimming shortened V by 6 bases and J by 1 base, and 10 bases separated the two germline ends. Germline-derived CDR1 and CDR2 are KGHSH and LQKENI. CDR3 sequence: CASSPDRSGNTIYF. CDR3 sequence (DNA): TGTGCCAGCTCGCCGGACCGTTCTGGAAACACCATATATTTT.

CDR3 region: CAWRMTNEQFF. The CDR3, as DNA: TGTGCCTGGAGAATGACGAATGAGCAGTTCTTC. The chain carries TRBV30 and TRBJ2-1; the D is unclear. This CDR3 is built from 11 residues. In germline, CDR1 is GTSNPN, CDR2 SVGIG (reference sequence). V lost 3 bases to trimming and J lost 7 bases, with 7 bases between them.

The chain employs TRBV6-5 and TRBJ2-5; D might be TRBD1 (6 bases). The ends were cut back, 6 bases at V and 3 bases at J, with 14 bases in the middle. This CDR3 contains 14 residues. Per the germline V gene, CDR1 is MNHEY and CDR2 is SVGAGI. The DNA of the CDR3 is TGTGCCAGCAGAGAAGCCGGGACAAAAGAGACCCAGTACTTC. Its translation is CASREAGTKETQYF.

The chain couples TRBV18 to TRBJ1-1; no definite D call. CDR3 length: 16 residues. Trimming cost V 2 bases and J 1 base, with 14 bases left between them. The germline V gene encodes CDR1 KGHSH and CDR2 LQKENI. The CDR3: CASSPTRTSGNTEAFF. Here the CDR3 DNA reads TGTGCCAGCTCACCAACCCGTACCTCGGGGAACACTGAAGCTTTCTTT. The variable domain in full, with the rest retrieved from reference TRBV18 and TRBJ1-1, is NAGVMQNPRHLVRRRGQEARLRCSPMKGHSHVYWYRQLPEEGLKFMVYLQKENIIDESGMPKERFSAEFPKEGPSILRIQQVVRGDSAAYFCASSPTRTSGNTEAFFGQGTRLTVV.

This chain links TRBV30 with TRBJ1-1; D remains ambiguous. Germline V lookup: CDR1 GTSNPN, CDR2 SVGIG (reference sequence). CDR3 length: 10 residues. Trimming removed 4 bases from V and 5 bases from J, with 5 bases in between. The CDR3 sequence is CAWIETEAFF. The CDR3 coding sequence is TGTGCCTGGATAGAGACTGAAGCTTTCTTT.

V and J are TRBV27 and TRBJ2-1; perhaps TRBD1 as D (5 bases). Germline CDR1 and CDR2: MNHEY and SMNVEV (reference sequence). The CDR3 extends over 14 amino acids. V lost 7 bases and J 5 bases, leaving 15 bases between the germline ends. The CDR3 region is CASNRPGRHNEQFF. CDR3 sequence (DNA): TGTGCCAGCAACCGGCCAGGGCGGCACAATGAGCAGTTCTTC.

In its sample, this clone is medium-sized. This chain uses TRBV6-4 with TRBJ2-1; D is possibly TRBD2 (6 bases). The CDR3 runs to 14 residues. Between the trimmed V and J ends, which lost 4 bases and 9 bases, there was a span of 16 bases. Germline V gene lookup returns CDR1 MRHNA and CDR2 SNTAGT. The CDR3 DNA reads as TGTGCCAGCAGTGTGAGCGGGTCAGTAGGTGAGCAGTTCTTC. It translates to CASSVSGSVGEQFF.

This clone was seen only a few times. The chain is built from TRBV11-3 and TRBJ1-1; 7 nucleotides line up with TRBD1. CDR1 and CDR2 (germline): SGHNT, YENEEA. The CDR3 runs 14 residues. The ends lost 4 bases at V and 1 base at J; junction bases unmatched: 3. DNA for the CDR3: TGTGCCAGCAGCTCGGGACAGCGGAACACTGAAGCTTTCTTT. It specifies CASSSGQRNTEAFF.

V and J are TRBV15 and TRBJ2-1; maybe TRBD1 (5 bases). The CDR3 extends over 15 amino acids. The germline V and J ends were trimmed by 3 bases and 6 bases, with 15 bases remaining between them. The germline V gene has CDR1 LNHNV and CDR2 YYDKDF (reference sequence). CDR3 in DNA: TGTGCCACCAGCAGCCAGGGTCGCCAATTCAATGAGCAGTTCTTC. It codes for CATSSQGRQFNEQFF.

As DNA, the CDR3 is TGTGCCAGCAGTACCGGGACTCTCTACGAGCAGTACTTC. This translates into CASSTGTLYEQYF. The rearrangement joins TRBV28 to TRBJ2-5, with D tentatively TRBD2 (6 bases). The end of the DNA fits TRBJ2-7 better, so the J call may be wrong. The CDR3 loop spans 13 amino acids. Germline CDR1 reads MDHEN; CDR2 reads SYDVKM.

A word on this clone: Relative to the germline gene, one junction end is altered; a read error may explain this. CDR3 amino acids: CASRLGLAGTITGANVLTF. As DNA, the CDR3 is TGTGCCAGCCGCTTAGGACTAGCGGGAACCATCACTGGGGCCAACGTCCTGACTTTC. The chain recombines TRBV11-2 with TRBJ2-6; 12 bases map to TRBD2. CDR1 SGHAT and CDR2 FQNNGV come from the germline V gene. The CDR3 sequence is 19 residues long.

J is TRBJ1-5 and V is TRBV6-6; D is unclear. The germline V gene has CDR1 MNHNY and CDR2 SVGAGI (reference sequence). The V end was cut by 6 bases, the J end by 0 bases, with 9 bases between. This CDR3 region has 14 residues. The CDR3 loop is CASRIGVSNQPQHF. CDR3 sequence (DNA): TGTGCCAGCAGGATCGGGGTTAGCAATCAGCCCCAGCATTTT.

The count of this clone is one. This chain links TRBV5-4 with TRBJ1-4, with D hard to call. With 4 bases removed from V and 8 bases from J, the gap between germline ends came to 12 bases. The germline V gene encodes CDR1 SGHNT and CDR2 YYREEE (reference sequence). This CDR3 has 13 residues. The CDR3 protein is CASSLWVGEKLFF. The CDR3 region has the DNA TGTGCCAGCAGCCTATGGGTAGGGGAAAAACTGTTTTTT. Full variable domain (remainder filled in from reference TRBV5-4 and TRBJ1-4): ETGVTQSPTHLIKTRGQQVTLRCSSQSGHNTVSWYQQALGQGPQFIFQYYREEENGRGNFPPRFSGLQFPNYSSELNVNALELDDSALYLCASSLWVGEKLFFGSGTQLSVL.

The chain combines TRBV9 with TRBJ1-4; D ambiguous. V lost 0 bases, J lost 0 bases, and 9 bases lay in between. Germline-derived CDR1 and CDR2 are SGDLS and YYNGEE. The CDR3 has 16 residues. The CDR3 reads CASSVAPFATNEKLFF. The CDR3 DNA reads as TGTGCCAGCAGCGTAGCACCGTTTGCAACTAATGAAAAACTGTTTTTT.

The chain links TRBV30 to TRBJ1-2; D not certain. The CDR3 is 14 residues long. Germline assignment: CDR1 GTSNPN and CDR2 SVGIG (reference sequence). V was pared by 0 bases and J by 7 bases, with 15 bases between. The CDR3 protein is CAWSVPGSSGGYTF. The CDR3 DNA reads as TGTGCCTGGAGTGTACCGGGCAGTTCGGGTGGCTACACCTTC.

The rearrangement links TRBV5-4 to TRBJ1-1; 9 bases map to TRBD1. Per germline, CDR1 SGHNT and CDR2 YYREEE (reference sequence). Losses at the gene ends were 2 bases for V and 4 bases for J; bases not matched to a gene: 3. The CDR3 sequence is 14 residues long. The DNA of the CDR3 is TGTGCCAGCAGCTTAGTGACAGGGGGCACTGAAGCTTTCTTT. This sequence encodes CASSLVTGGTEAFF.

There are a few counts of this clone. The V call is TRBV2, the J call TRBJ1-4; D not certain. V lost 6 bases and J lost 7, with 3 bases in between. Germline loops: CDR1 SNHLY, CDR2 FYNNEI. The CDR3 runs 10 residues. CDR3 protein: CASSAEKLFF. CDR3 DNA sequence: TGTGCCAGCAGCGCTGAAAAACTGTTTTTT.

This chain connects TRBV7-3 to TRBJ2-7, with 11 nucleotides matching TRBD2. The germline CDR1 and CDR2 sequences are SGHTA and FQGTGA. This CDR3 has 15 amino acids. Unmatched junction bases numbered 5, after V lost 5 bases and J lost 2 bases. CDR3 sequence reads: CASSLLAGETYEQYF. The CDR3 coding sequence is TGTGCCAGCAGCCTACTAGCGGGAGAAACCTACGAGCAGTACTTC.

V and J are TRBV7-9 and TRBJ2-1, with 8 bases matching TRBD2. This CDR3 has 15 amino acids. Germline CDR1 reads SEHNR; CDR2 reads FQNEAQ (reference sequence). V shed 1 base and J 8 bases; nucleotides not matched to a gene: 7. Here the CDR3 DNA reads TGTGCCAGCAGCTTAGACGGCGGGAGGAGGGATGAGCAGTTCTTC. It codes for CASSLDGGRRDEQFF.

The chain carries TRBV11-3 and TRBJ1-6, with D perhaps TRBD1 (5 bases). The CDR3 extends over 15 amino acids. V was trimmed by 2 bases and J by 7 bases, leaving 12 bases between them. CDR1 is SGHNT and CDR2 is YENEEA in the germline V gene. The chain's CDR3 is CASSLSGTVNSPLHF. The CDR3 coding sequence is TGTGCCAGCAGCTTATCCGGGACTGTAAATTCACCCCTCCACTTT.

The V call is TRBV7-9, the J call TRBJ2-7, with 9 bases identical to TRBD1. The CDR3 is 14 residues long. Unmatched junction bases numbered 5, after V lost 7 bases and J lost 1 base. Germline values: CDR1 SEHNR, CDR2 FQNEAQ (reference sequence). This CDR3 reads CASTLGTGSYEQYF. For the CDR3, the DNA is TGTGCCAGCACCCTCGGGACAGGGTCCTACGAGCAGTACTTC. The full variable domain, rest sourced from reference TRBV7-9 and TRBJ2-7, is DTGVSQNPRHKITKRGQNVTFRCDPISEHNRLYWYRQTLGQGPEFLTYFQNEAQLEKSRLLSDRFSAERPKGSFSTLEIQRTEQGDSAMYLCASTLGTGSYEQYFGPGTRLTVT.